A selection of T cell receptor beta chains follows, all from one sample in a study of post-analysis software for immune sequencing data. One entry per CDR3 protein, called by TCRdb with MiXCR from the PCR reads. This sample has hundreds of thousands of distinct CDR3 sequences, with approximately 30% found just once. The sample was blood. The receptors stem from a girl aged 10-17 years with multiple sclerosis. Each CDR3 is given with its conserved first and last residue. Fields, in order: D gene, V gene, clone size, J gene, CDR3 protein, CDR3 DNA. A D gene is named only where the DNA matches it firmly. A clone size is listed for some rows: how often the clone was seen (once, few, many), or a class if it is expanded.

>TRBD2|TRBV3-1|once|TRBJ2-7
CASSQPRGSGTSYEQYF
TGTGCCAGCAGCCAGCCCCGGGGTAGCGGGACCTCCTACGAGCAGTACTTC
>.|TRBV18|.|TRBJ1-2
CASDAGRNYGYTF
TGTGCCAGCGACGCGGGCAGAAACTATGGCTACACCTTC
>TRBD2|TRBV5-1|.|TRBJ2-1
CASSFSPSGRAPDEQFF
TGCGCCAGCAGCTTTTCCCCTAGCGGGAGGGCTCCGGATGAGCAGTTCTTC
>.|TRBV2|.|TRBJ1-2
CATAGFGYTF
TGTGCCACCGCAGGGTTCGGCTACACCTTC
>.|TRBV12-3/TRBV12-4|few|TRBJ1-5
CASGVEGSNQPQHF
TGTGCCAGCGGGGTGGAGGGATCGAATCAGCCCCAGCATTTT
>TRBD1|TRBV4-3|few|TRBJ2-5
CASSLHARGPEQPYQETQYF
TGCGCCAGCAGCCTTCACGCCAGGGGGCCGGAACAACCGTACCAAGAGACCCAGTACTTC
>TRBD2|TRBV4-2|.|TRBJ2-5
CASTQGLGNKETQYF
TGTGCCAGCACCCAAGGACTAGGAAACAAAGAGACCCAGTACTTC
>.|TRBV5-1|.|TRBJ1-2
CASTLGQKNYGYTF
TGCGCCAGCACACTCGGCCAAAAGAACTATGGCTACACCTTC
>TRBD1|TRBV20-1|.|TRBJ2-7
CSAREDRPCEQYF
TGCAGTGCTAGGGAGGACAGGCCCTGCGAGCAGTACTTC
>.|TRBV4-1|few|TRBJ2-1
CASSQEGGLSSYNEQFF
TGCGCCAGCAGCCAAGAGGGGGGCCTAAGCTCCTACAATGAGCAGTTCTTC
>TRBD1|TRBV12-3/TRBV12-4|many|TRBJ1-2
CASRTITGVGGYTF
TGTGCCAGCAGAACCATAACAGGGGTCGGTGGCTACACCTTC
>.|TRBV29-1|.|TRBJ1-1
CSVARSRGDLMNTEAFF
TGCAGCGTTGCCCGGAGTAGGGGCGACCTCATGAACACTGAAGCTTTCTTT
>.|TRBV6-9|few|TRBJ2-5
CASRGPRTQYF
TGTGCCAGCAGGGGGCCCCGGACCCAGTACTTC
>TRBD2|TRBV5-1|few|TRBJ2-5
CASSPLGVAGYEETQYF
TGCGCCAGCAGCCCTCTCGGGGTAGCGGGGTATGAAGAGACCCAGTACTTC
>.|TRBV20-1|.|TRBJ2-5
CSARITGSRETQYF
TGCAGTGCTAGAATAACAGGGTCTCGAGAGACCCAGTACTTC
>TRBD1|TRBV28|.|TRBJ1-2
CASSLLIPTGSEDYTF
TGTGCCAGCAGTTTGCTAATCCCGACAGGGTCTGAGGACTACACCTTC
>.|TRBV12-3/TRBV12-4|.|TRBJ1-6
CASSLDRRTRGSPPHF
TGTGCCAGCAGTTTGGACAGACGAACTCGGGGTTCACCCCCCCACTTT
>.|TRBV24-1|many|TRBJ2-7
CATSESGSYEQYF
TGTGCCACCAGTGAATCCGGTTCCTACGAGCAGTACTTC
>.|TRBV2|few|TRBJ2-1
CASSEVPGRSEQFF
TGTGCCAGCAGTGAAGTCCCGGGGAGGAGTGAGCAGTTCTTC
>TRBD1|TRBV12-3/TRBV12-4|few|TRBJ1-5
CASSLGTGVSQPQHF
TGTGCCAGCAGTTTGGGGACAGGTGTTAGTCAGCCCCAGCATTTT
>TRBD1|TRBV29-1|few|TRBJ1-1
CSVVGRGQVSTEAFF
TGCAGCGTTGTAGGCAGGGGGCAAGTAAGCACTGAAGCTTTCTTT
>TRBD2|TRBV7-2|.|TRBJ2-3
CASSLALGWLAESTDTQYF
TGTGCCAGCAGCTTAGCGTTGGGATGGCTAGCGGAAAGCACAGATACGCAGTATTTT